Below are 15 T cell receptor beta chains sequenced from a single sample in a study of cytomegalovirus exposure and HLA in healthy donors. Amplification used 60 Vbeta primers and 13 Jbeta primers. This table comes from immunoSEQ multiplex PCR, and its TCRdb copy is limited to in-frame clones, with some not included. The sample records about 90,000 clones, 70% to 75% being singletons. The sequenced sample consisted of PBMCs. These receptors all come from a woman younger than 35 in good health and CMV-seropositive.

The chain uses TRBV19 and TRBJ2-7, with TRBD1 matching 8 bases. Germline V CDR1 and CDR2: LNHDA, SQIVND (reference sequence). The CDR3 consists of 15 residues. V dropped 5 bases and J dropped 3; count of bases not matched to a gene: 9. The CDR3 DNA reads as TGTGCCAGTAGTGTCCGGGACAGGTCAAACTACGAGCAGTACTTC. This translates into CASSVRDRSNYEQYF.

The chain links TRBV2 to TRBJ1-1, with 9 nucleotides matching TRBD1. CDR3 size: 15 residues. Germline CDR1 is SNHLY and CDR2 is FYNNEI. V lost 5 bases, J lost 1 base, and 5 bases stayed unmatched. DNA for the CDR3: TGTGCCAGCAGTTGGGACAGGGTCGGGAACACTGAAGCTTTCTTT. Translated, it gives CASSWDRVGNTEAFF.

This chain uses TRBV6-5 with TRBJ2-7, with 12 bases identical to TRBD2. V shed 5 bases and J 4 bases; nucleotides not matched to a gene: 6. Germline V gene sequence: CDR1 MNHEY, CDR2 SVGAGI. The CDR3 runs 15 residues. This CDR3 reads CASSHLTSGGYEQYF. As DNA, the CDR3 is TGTGCCAGCAGTCACCTTACTAGCGGGGGGTACGAGCAGTACTTC.

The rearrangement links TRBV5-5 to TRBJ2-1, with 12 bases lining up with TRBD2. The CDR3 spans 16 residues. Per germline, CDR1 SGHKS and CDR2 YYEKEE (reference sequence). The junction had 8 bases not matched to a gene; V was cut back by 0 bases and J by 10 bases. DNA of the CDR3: TGTGCCAGCAGCTTGGACGGACTAGCGGGGATGCGGGAGCAGTTCTTC. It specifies CASSLDGLAGMREQFF.

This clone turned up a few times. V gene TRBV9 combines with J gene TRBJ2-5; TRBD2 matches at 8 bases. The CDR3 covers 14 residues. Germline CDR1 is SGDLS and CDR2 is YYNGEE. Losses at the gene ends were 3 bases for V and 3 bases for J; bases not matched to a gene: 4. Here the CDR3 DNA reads TGTGCCAGCAGCGCGAGCGGGGGTGAAGAGACCCAGTACTTC. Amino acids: CASSASGGEETQYF.

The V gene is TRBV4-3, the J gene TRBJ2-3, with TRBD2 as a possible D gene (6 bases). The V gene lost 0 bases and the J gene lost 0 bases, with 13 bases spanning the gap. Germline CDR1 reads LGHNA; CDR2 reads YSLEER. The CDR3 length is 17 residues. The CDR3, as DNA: TGCGCCAGCAGCCAAGATCGGGGCGGGGAGAGCACAGATACGCAGTATTTT. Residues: CASSQDRGGESTDTQYF.

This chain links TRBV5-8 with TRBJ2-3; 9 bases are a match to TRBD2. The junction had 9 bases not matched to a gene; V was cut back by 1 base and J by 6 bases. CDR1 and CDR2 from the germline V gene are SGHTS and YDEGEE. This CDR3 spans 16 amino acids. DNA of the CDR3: TGTGCCAGCAGCTTGTCGGGCGGGGGGGCCGCCGATACGCAGTATTTT. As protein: CASSLSGGGAADTQYF.

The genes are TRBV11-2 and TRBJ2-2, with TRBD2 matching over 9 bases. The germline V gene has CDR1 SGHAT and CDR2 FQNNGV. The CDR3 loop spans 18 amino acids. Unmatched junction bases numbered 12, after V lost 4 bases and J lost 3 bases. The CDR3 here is CASSYPGRGGHHTGELFF. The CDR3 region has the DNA TGTGCCAGCAGCTATCCAGGGCGGGGGGGACACCACACCGGGGAGCTGTTTTTT.

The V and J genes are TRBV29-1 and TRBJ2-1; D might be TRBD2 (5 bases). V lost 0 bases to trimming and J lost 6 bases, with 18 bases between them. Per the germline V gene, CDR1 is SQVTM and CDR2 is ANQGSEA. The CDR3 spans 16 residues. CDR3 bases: TGCAGCGTTGAAGAAGGGCTAGCCTGGGGAGCCAATGAGCAGTTCTTC. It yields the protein CSVEEGLAWGANEQFF.

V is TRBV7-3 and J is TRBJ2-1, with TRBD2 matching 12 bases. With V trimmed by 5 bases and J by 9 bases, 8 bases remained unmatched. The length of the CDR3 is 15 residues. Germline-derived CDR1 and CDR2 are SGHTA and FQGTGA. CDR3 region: CASSDGLAGFGEQFF. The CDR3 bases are TGTGCCAGCAGCGACGGACTAGCGGGATTCGGTGAGCAGTTCTTC.

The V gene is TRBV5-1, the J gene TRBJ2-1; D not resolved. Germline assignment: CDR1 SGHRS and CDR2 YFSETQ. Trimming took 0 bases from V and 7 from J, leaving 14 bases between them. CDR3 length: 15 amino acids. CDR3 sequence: CASSLAGDRRNEQFF. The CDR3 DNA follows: TGCGCCAGCAGCTTGGCCGGAGATAGAAGGAATGAGCAGTTCTTC.

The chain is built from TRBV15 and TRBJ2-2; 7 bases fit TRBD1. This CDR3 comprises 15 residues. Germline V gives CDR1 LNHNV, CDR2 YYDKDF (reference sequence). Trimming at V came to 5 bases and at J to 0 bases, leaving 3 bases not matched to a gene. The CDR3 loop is CATSRGTANTGELFF. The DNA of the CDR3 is TGTGCCACCAGCCGAGGGACAGCGAACACCGGGGAGCTGTTTTTT.

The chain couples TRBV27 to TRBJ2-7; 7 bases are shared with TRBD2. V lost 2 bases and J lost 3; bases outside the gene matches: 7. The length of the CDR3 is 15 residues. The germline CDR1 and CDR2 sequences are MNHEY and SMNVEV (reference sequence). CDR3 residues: CASSLVGLSLYEQYF. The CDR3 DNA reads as TGTGCCAGCAGTTTAGTGGGACTATCTCTCTACGAGCAGTACTTC.

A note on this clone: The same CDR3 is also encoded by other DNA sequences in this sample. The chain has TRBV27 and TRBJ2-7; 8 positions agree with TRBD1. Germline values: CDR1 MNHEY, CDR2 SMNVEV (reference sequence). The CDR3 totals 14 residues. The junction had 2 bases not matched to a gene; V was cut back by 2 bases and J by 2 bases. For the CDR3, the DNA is TGTGCCAGCAGTTTAGGCAGGGGGCCCTACGAGCAGTACTTC. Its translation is CASSLGRGPYEQYF.

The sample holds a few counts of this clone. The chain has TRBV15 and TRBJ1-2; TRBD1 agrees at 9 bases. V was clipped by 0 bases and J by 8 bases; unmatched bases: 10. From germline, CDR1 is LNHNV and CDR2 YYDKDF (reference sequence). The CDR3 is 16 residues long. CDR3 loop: CATSRDTTGGLRGYTF. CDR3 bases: TGTGCCACCAGCAGAGATACCACAGGGGGCCTGCGGGGCTACACCTTC.